The present T cell receptor (beta chain) was sequenced within a study of cytomegalovirus exposure and HLA in healthy donors. With 60 Vbeta and 13 Jbeta primers, the PCR was carried out. Profiling relied on immunoSEQ multiplex PCR, and the TCRdb table lists in-frame clones only, not all of them. The table records some 200,000 clones, about 85% of them present only once. The sequence was collected from a male donor in good health and CMV-seropositive. The specimen sequenced was PBMCs.

The CDR3 sequence is CSVEPGTFNEKLFF. CDR3 DNA sequence: TGCAGCGTTGAACCAGGGACATTTAATGAAAAACTGTTTTTT. The chain joins TRBV29-1 to TRBJ1-4, with D possibly being TRBD1 (6 bases). The CDR3 runs 14 residues. Trimming removed 2 bases from V and 4 bases from J, with 11 bases in between. Germline V gives CDR1 SQVTM, CDR2 ANQGSEA.